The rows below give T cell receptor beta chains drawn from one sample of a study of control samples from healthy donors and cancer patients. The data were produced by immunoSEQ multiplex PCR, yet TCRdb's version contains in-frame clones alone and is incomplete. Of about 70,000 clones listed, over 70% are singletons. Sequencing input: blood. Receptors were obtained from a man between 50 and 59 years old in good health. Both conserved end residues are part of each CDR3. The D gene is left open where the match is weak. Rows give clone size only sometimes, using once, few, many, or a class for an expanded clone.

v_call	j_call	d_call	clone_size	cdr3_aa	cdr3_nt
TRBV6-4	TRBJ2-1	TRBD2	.	CASIPDLPGGEQFF	TGTGCCAGCATCCCGGATCTCCCGGGGGGTGAGCAGTTCTTC
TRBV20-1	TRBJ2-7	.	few	CSASLPGTYEQYF	TGCAGTGCTAGTCTCCCGGGGACCTACGAGCAGTACTTC
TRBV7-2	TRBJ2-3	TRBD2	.	CASSSRTSGTGDTQYF	TGTGCCAGCAGCTCACGGACTAGCGGGACTGGAGATACGCAGTATTTT
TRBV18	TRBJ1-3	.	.	CASSPGPPSSGNTIYF	TGTGCCAGCTCACCGGGCCCTCCCAGCTCTGGAAACACCATATATTTT
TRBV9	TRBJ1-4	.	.	CASSLSRTNEKLFF	TGTGCCAGCAGCCTTTCAAGGACTAATGAAAAACTGTTTTTT
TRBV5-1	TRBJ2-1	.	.	CASSLIPGAGMDEQFF	TGCGCCAGCAGCTTGATCCCGGGGGCCGGGATGGATGAGCAGTTCTTC
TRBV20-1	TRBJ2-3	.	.	CSELGPDTQYF	TGCAGCGAGTTGGGCCCAGATACGCAGTATTTT
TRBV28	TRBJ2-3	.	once	CASTSPGGMDTQYF	TGTGCCAGCACATCTCCAGGGGGGATGGATACGCAGTATTTT
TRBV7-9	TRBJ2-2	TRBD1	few	CASSPQTGANTGELFF	TGTGCCAGCAGCCCGCAAACAGGGGCGAACACCGGGGAGCTGTTTTTT
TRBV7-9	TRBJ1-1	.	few	CASSSQGGGAFF	TGTGCCAGCAGCTCCCAGGGAGGCGGCGCTTTCTTT
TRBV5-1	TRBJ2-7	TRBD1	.	CASSLDGQGMNEQYF	TGCGCCAGCAGCTTGGACGGACAGGGTATGAACGAGCAGTACTTC
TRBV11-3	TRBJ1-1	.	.	CASSLDEAFF	TGTGCCAGCAGCTTGGATGAAGCTTTCTTT
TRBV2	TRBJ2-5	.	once	CATAPEETQYF	TGTGCCACCGCTCCCGAAGAGACCCAGTACTTC
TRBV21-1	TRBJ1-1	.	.	CASSKQGELAFF	TGTGCCAGCAGCAAACAGGGGGAACTAGCTTTCTTT
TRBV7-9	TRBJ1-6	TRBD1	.	CASSLVPLGQGAYSPLHF	TGTGCCAGCAGCTTAGTACCCCTCGGACAGGGGGCATATTCACCCCTCCACTTT
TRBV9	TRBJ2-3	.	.	CASSVRGVSTDTQYF	TGTGCCAGCAGCGTCCGGGGCGTTAGCACAGATACGCAGTATTTT
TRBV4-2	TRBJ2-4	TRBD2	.	CASSQLSGTSLSKNIQYF	TGTGCCAGCAGCCAACTATCCGGGACTAGCTTGTCCAAAAACATTCAGTACTTC
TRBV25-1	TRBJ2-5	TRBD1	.	CASSESVDRGSVKETQYF	TGTGCCAGCAGTGAATCCGTCGACAGGGGAAGCGTCAAAGAGACCCAGTACTTC
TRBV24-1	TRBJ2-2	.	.	CATRKQGGTGELFF	TGTGCCACCAGGAAACAGGGAGGAACCGGGGAGCTGTTTTTT
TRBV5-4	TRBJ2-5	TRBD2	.	CASSLASGRMTQYF	TGTGCCAGCAGCTTGGCCAGCGGGAGAATGACCCAGTACTTC
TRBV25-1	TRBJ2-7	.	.	CASSGQVYEQYF	TGTGCCAGCAGTGGGCAGGTCTACGAGCAGTACTTC
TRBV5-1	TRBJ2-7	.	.	CASSLGGYEQYF	TGCGCCAGCAGCTTGGGCGGCTACGAGCAGTACTTC
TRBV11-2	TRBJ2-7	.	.	CASSLVPVGAYEQYF	TGTGCCAGCAGCTTAGTTCCGGTCGGAGCCTACGAGCAGTACTTC
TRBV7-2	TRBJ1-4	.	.	CASSLQGNEKLFF	TGTGCCAGCAGCTTGCAGGGAAATGAAAAACTGTTTTTT
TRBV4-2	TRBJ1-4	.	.	CASSQRGGDEKLFF	TGTGCCAGCAGCCAACGGGGAGGGGATGAAAAACTGTTTTTT
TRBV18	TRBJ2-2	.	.	CASSPRHGTFGELFF	TGTGCCAGCTCACCTCGACATGGAACTTTCGGGGAGCTGTTTTTT
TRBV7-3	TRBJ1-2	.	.	CASSLTANYGYTF	TGTGCCAGCAGCTTGACAGCTAACTATGGCTACACCTTC
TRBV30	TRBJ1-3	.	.	CAWGTGGSGNTIYF	TGTGCCTGGGGGACGGGGGGTTCTGGAAACACCATATATTTT
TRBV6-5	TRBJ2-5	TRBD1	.	CASRWDRGRGETQYF	TGTGCCAGCAGATGGGACAGGGGGCGGGGAGAGACCCAGTACTTC
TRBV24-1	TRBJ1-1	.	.	CATSGGEWTEAFF	TGTGCCACCAGTGGGGGGGAGTGGACTGAAGCTTTCTTT
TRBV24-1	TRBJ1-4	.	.	CATSDWDGSTNEKLFF	TGTGCCACCAGTGATTGGGACGGCTCAACTAATGAAAAACTGTTTTTT
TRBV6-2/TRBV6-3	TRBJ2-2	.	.	CASSYATGYTGELFF	TGTGCCAGCAGTTACGCTACCGGGTACACCGGGGAGCTGTTTTTT
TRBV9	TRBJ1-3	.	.	CASSVEGASGNTIYF	TGTGCCAGCAGCGTAGAAGGGGCCTCTGGAAACACCATATATTTT
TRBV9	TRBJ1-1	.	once	CASGVVGDTEAFF	TGTGCCAGCGGGGTCGTTGGGGACACTGAAGCTTTCTTT
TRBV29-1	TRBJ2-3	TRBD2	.	CSARTSGGYSDTQYF	TGCAGCGCACGGACTAGCGGGGGGTATTCAGATACGCAGTATTTT
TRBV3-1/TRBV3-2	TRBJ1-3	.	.	CASSQGVSGNTIYF	TGTGCCAGCAGCCAAGGGGTTTCTGGAAACACCATATATTTT
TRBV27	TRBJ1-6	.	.	CASSFRGENSPLHF	TGTGCCAGCAGTTTTCGGGGCGAGAATTCACCCCTCCACTTT
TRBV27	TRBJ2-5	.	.	CASSFSGRVETQYF	TGTGCCAGCAGTTTCAGCGGAAGGGTGGAGACCCAGTACTTC
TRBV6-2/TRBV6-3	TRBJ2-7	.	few	CASSNGYSYEQYF	TGTGCCAGCAGCAACGGCTACTCCTACGAGCAGTACTTC
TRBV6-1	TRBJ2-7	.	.	CASSDGHPPYEQYF	TGTGCCAGCAGTGACGGACACCCACCCTACGAGCAGTACTTC
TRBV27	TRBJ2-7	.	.	CASSLRAWPSGDEQYF	TGTGCCAGCAGTTTAAGGGCGTGGCCCAGTGGGGACGAGCAGTACTTC
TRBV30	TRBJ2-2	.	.	CAWGNTGELFF	TGTGCCTGGGGGAACACCGGGGAGCTGTTTTTT
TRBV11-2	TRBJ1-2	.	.	CASSPEGHGNTF	TGTGCCAGCAGCCCTGAGGGACACGGTAACACCTTC
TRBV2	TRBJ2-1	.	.	CASSPRGEQFF	TGTGCCAGCAGCCCTAGAGGGGAGCAGTTCTTC